This T cell receptor (beta chain) was sequenced during a study of blood T cell repertoires in COVID-19. Per the authors' pipeline: Amplification of reference gene primers was used by the study to estimate nucleated cell counts. Generated by immunoSEQ multiplex PCR, the TCRdb table keeps only in-frame clones and is missing some. V and J calls and clone size are those listed in that table; D and trimming were worked out from the DNA. Of 130,000 to 150,000 clones in the sample, about four fifths were seen once. With 5 bases clipped from V and 3 bases from J, the junction kept 10 bases outside the gene matches. The CDR3 sequence is 15 residues long. From germline, CDR1 is LNHDA and CDR2 SQIVND (reference sequence). This clone has a handful of counts. Those enrolled, adults aged roughly 18 to 100 years, came from around 25 US areas. Categorization into cohorts depended on clinical history that participants reported.

The chain carries TRBV19 and TRBJ2-7, with 7 nucleotides matching TRBD1. The sample consisted of PBMCs or T cells enriched from blood (not recorded which). This receptor was taken from a man between 40 and 49 years old with acute COVID-19. CDR3 amino acids: CASSLRDSLLYEQYF. DNA for the CDR3: TGTGCCAGTAGTCTCCGGGACAGTCTCCTCTACGAGCAGTACTTC.